The rows below give T cell receptor beta chains drawn from one sample of a study of blood T cell repertoires in COVID-19. This table comes from immunoSEQ multiplex PCR, and its TCRdb copy is limited to in-frame clones, with some not included. The table includes roughly 300,000 clones, 65% to 90% detected once. Specimen: PBMCs or T cells enriched from blood (not recorded which). These receptors were collected from a woman aged 40 to 50 with acute COVID-19. Each CDR3 is given with its conserved first and last residue. The order of the fields is V gene, D gene, J gene, clone size, CDR3 protein, CDR3 DNA. A D gene is named only where the DNA matches it firmly. Only part of the rows carry a size: once, few, many, or a class if the clone is expanded.

>TRBV6-5|-|TRBJ1-5|-
CASGGQQINQPQHF
TGTGCCAGTGGAGGGCAGCAAATCAATCAGCCCCAGCATTTT
>TRBV27|TRBD1|TRBJ1-4|once
CASSPAGGNEKLFF
TGTGCCAGCAGTCCCGCAGGGGGAAATGAAAAACTGTTTTTT
>TRBV5-1|-|TRBJ1-1|-
CASSIPTEKTEAFF
TGCGCCAGCAGCATCCCGACAGAGAAGACTGAAGCTTTCTTT
>TRBV3-1/TRBV3-2|TRBD2|TRBJ2-7|-
CASSQESGLAGGMVYEQYF
TGTGCCAGCAGCCAAGAATCCGGACTAGCGGGGGGCATGGTCTACGAGCAGTACTTC
>TRBV7-9|-|TRBJ2-7|-
CASSPPVPGHDYEQYF
TGTGCCAGCAGTCCCCCTGTTCCGGGACATGACTACGAGCAGTACTTC
>TRBV4-2|TRBD2|TRBJ2-7|-
CASSVSGGSGYEQYF
TGTGCCAGCTCCGTGTCGGGGGGGTCGGGATACGAGCAGTACTTC
>TRBV9|-|TRBJ2-7|-
CASSSTEYEQYF
TGTGCCAGCAGTTCGACAGAATACGAGCAGTACTTC
>TRBV20-1|-|TRBJ2-1|-
CSAPGSVEQFF
TGCAGTGCTCCCGGGTCGGTTGAGCAGTTCTTC
>TRBV6-2/TRBV6-3|TRBD1|TRBJ1-2|-
CASSAGGADQGTYYGYTF
TGTGCCAGCAGTGCAGGGGGCGCAGACCAAGGGACGTACTATGGCTACACCTTC
>TRBV7-9|TRBD1|TRBJ1-1|-
CASSLRDRGWNTEAFF
TGTGCCAGCAGCTTACGGGACAGGGGATGGAACACTGAAGCTTTCTTT
>TRBV28|-|TRBJ1-1|-
CASSLARRGNTEAFF
TGTGCCAGCAGTTTAGCCAGGAGGGGGAACACTGAAGCTTTCTTT
>TRBV7-2|-|TRBJ1-6|-
CASSSRGGGRGNSPLHF
TGTGCCAGCAGCTCGAGGGGGGGTGGCCGGGGTAATTCACCCCTCCACTTT
>TRBV19|-|TRBJ1-3|-
CASSIDFPPYSGNTIYF
TGTGCCAGTAGTATAGATTTCCCTCCGTACTCTGGAAACACCATATATTTT
>TRBV6-5|TRBD2|TRBJ2-7|-
CASSWQREKTYEQYF
TGTGCCAGCAGTTGGCAGCGGGAAAAAACCTACGAGCAGTACTTC
>TRBV25-1|-|TRBJ2-2|-
CASNKRGELFF
TGTGCCAGCAATAAGCGCGGGGAGCTGTTTTTT
>TRBV3-1/TRBV3-2|-|TRBJ2-1|-
CASSHLGVNEQFF
TGTGCCAGCAGCCACTTAGGGGTCAATGAGCAGTTCTTC
>TRBV19|-|TRBJ1-4|few
CASSIGQVEKLFF
TGTGCCAGTAGTATAGGACAGGTCGAAAAACTGTTTTTT
>TRBV19|TRBD1|TRBJ2-7|-
CASSHRGLFVNEQYF
TGTGCCAGTAGTCACAGGGGGCTTTTTGTCAACGAGCAGTACTTC
>TRBV19|TRBD1|TRBJ1-5|few
CASTTTGAWKLSNQPQHF
TGTGCCAGTACCACGACAGGGGCTTGGAAGCTAAGCAATCAGCCCCAGCATTTT
>TRBV13|-|TRBJ2-3|once
CASSFSDTQYF
TGTGCCAGCAGCTTCTCAGATACGCAGTATTTT
>TRBV21-1|-|TRBJ1-5|once
CAKHSTGGSCSNQPQHF
TGTGCCAAACACTCGACAGGGGGGAGTTGCAGCAATCAGCCCCAGCATTTT
>TRBV15|-|TRBJ2-3|-
CATSLRLVGIAPDTQYF
TGTGCCACCAGCTTAAGATTGGTCGGGATCGCCCCAGATACGCAGTATTTT
>TRBV7-8|-|TRBJ1-2|-
CASSAGIGGYTF
TGTGCCAGCAGCGCAGGGATAGGCGGCTACACCTTC
>TRBV27|TRBD1|TRBJ2-2|-
CASSFEGRGTGNTGELFF
TGTGCCAGCAGTTTTGAGGGACGCGGGACAGGGAACACCGGGGAGCTGTTTTTT
>TRBV11-2|-|TRBJ1-1|-
CASSLDGGIEAAFF
TGTGCCAGCAGCTTAGATGGAGGGATAGAGGCAGCTTTCTTT
>TRBV5-1|TRBD2|TRBJ2-3|-
CASRMGRDYLTDTQYF
TGCGCCAGCAGAATGGGGCGGGACTACCTCACAGATACGCAGTATTTT
>TRBV19|TRBD1|TRBJ2-7|-
CASSETGTYEQYF
TGTGCCAGTAGTGAGACAGGGACCTACGAGCAGTACTTC
>TRBV5-4|TRBD2|TRBJ2-1|-
CASSLESWSGGAFGEQFF
TGTGCCAGCAGCTTAGAGTCCTGGAGCGGGGGGGCCTTTGGTGAGCAGTTCTTC
>TRBV28|TRBD2|TRBJ2-7|-
CASSLRLAGGRYEQYF
TGTGCCAGCAGTTTGCGACTAGCGGGAGGCCGTTACGAGCAGTACTTC
>TRBV5-4|TRBD1|TRBJ1-2|-
CASSPEGARGHNGYTF
TGTGCCAGCAGCCCCGAGGGGGCCAGGGGGCATAATGGCTACACCTTC
>TRBV4-1|TRBD1|TRBJ2-7|-
CASSQETGGVYEQYF
TGCGCCAGCAGCCAAGAGACAGGGGGCGTCTACGAGCAGTACTTC
>TRBV12-3/TRBV12-4|TRBD2|TRBJ2-3|-
CASSTGLALYF
TGTGCCAGCAGTACGGGACTAGCGCTGTATTTT
>TRBV25-1|-|TRBJ1-2|few
CASSEGSNRVYGYTF
TGTGCCAGCAGTGAAGGTTCGAACAGGGTCTATGGCTACACCTTC
>TRBV16|-|TRBJ1-5|-
CASSRSGVEGHF
TGTGCCAGCAGCCGTTCTGGAGTTGAGGGACATTTT
>TRBV18|-|TRBJ1-2|-
CASSPPTESYGYTF
TGTGCCAGCTCACCGCCGACAGAGAGCTATGGCTACACCTTC
>TRBV15|-|TRBJ1-1|-
CATSRAPMGRTEAFF
TGTGCCACCAGCAGAGCCCCTATGGGCCGAACTGAAGCTTTCTTT
>TRBV9|TRBD1|TRBJ2-5|-
CASSVTGTGVETQYF
TGTGCCAGCAGCGTTACCGGGACAGGGGTAGAGACCCAGTACTTC
>TRBV21-1|-|TRBJ1-1|-
CASSKGGQGITEAFF
TGTGCCAGCAGCAAAGGGGGACAGGGAATCACTGAAGCTTTCTTT
>TRBV6-6|-|TRBJ2-7|-
CASSPPLGGGGGFGQYF
TGTGCCAGCAGTCCACCCTTGGGGGGGGGAGGGGGTTTCGGGCAGTACTTC
>TRBV29-1|TRBD1|TRBJ1-5|-
CSVASTGGDQPQHF
TGCAGCGTTGCCTCGACAGGGGGAGATCAGCCCCAGCATTTT
>TRBV15|-|TRBJ1-3|-
CATSRGLSGNTIYF
TGTGCCACCAGCAGGGGCCTCTCTGGAAACACCATATATTTT
>TRBV10-3|TRBD1|TRBJ1-3|few
CAISERGQGNRAAGNTIYF
TGTGCCATCAGTGAGAGGGGACAGGGGAATCGGGCGGCTGGAAACACCATATATTTT
>TRBV7-9|TRBD1|TRBJ1-1|-
CASSFGVGTGETEAFF
TGTGCCAGCAGCTTTGGTGTCGGGACAGGGGAAACTGAAGCTTTCTTT
>TRBV28|TRBD1|TRBJ2-3|-
CASSPGTGRFTDTQYF
TGTGCCAGCAGTCCCGGGACAGGGCGGTTCACAGATACGCAGTATTTT
>TRBV2|TRBD1|TRBJ1-3|-
CASNPDRGIAGNTIYF
TGTGCCAGCAACCCGGACAGGGGGATTGCTGGAAACACCATATATTTT
>TRBV4-3|-|TRBJ1-4|-
CASSQDEAVGKLFF
TGCGCCAGCAGCCAAGATGAGGCCGTTGGAAAACTGTTTTTT
>TRBV11-2|TRBD1|TRBJ1-6|-
CASSFDRGYSPLHF
TGTGCCAGCAGCTTCGACAGGGGTTATTCACCCCTCCACTTT
>TRBV18|-|TRBJ1-3|-
CASSPASGIAGNTIYF
TGTGCCAGCTCACCAGCCTCAGGGATTGCTGGAAACACCATATATTTT
>TRBV5-1|-|TRBJ1-2|-
CASSLVTGPNYGYTF
TGCGCCAGCAGCTTGGTGACAGGACCTAACTATGGCTACACCTTC
>TRBV6-5|-|TRBJ2-1|-
CASSYGAPANNEQFF
TGTGCCAGCAGTTACGGAGCGCCAGCAAACAATGAGCAGTTCTTC
>TRBV7-2|TRBD2|TRBJ2-1|-
CASSLIGTSSYNEQFF
TGTGCCAGCAGCTTAATAGGGACTAGCTCCTACAATGAGCAGTTCTTC
>TRBV19|-|TRBJ1-3|-
CASSSPRPSGNTIYF
TGTGCCAGTAGTAGCCCCAGGCCGTCTGGAAACACCATATATTTT
>TRBV19|-|TRBJ1-5|-
CASSPGVRQPQHF
TGTGCCAGTAGTCCAGGTGTACGGCAGCCCCAGCATTTT
>TRBV6-5|TRBD1|TRBJ1-6|-
CASSYSPTGLEVPLHF
TGTGCCAGCAGTTACTCGCCGACAGGGCTCGAGGTACCCCTCCACTTT